This record concerns one T cell receptor (beta chain) sequence. Its antigen is undetermined. This entry comes from a study of post-analysis software for immune sequencing data. Background on the study: Both relapsing-remitting and secondary progressive multiple sclerosis featured among the disease courses, as did progressive-relapsing multiple sclerosis.

Every TCR beta cDNA library bore unique molecular identifiers. TCRdb called the PCR reads again in MiXCR, with one record for every CDR3 protein. The table lists hundreds of thousands of distinct CDR3 sequences, roughly 27% of them singletons. Study results and caveats: Those with multiple sclerosis, the patient group, showed significantly lower normalized Chao1 diversity than controls. About five TRBV segments were more frequent in patients than controls; TRBV5-6, TRBV5-1 and TRBV20-1 belonged to this group.

This CDR3 has 16 amino acids. Germline lookup yields CDR1 SGHAT and CDR2 FQNNGV. Trimming pared 2 bases from V and 1 base from J, leaving 13 bases between. What was sequenced was blood. The chain is built from TRBV11-2 and TRBJ2-3; D possibly corresponds to TRBD2 (6 bases). This clonotype was obtained from a girl between 5 and 17 years old with multiple sclerosis. The CDR3 DNA sequence: TGTGCCAGCAGCTTATGGGCGGGGTCGGGCACAGATACGCAGTATTTT. Amino acids: CASSLWAGSGTDTQYF.